This T cell receptor (beta chain) was observed in a study of T-cell memory formation after mild COVID-19. The V end lost 1 base, the J end lost 5 bases, and 9 bases lay between the germline ends. CDR3 length: 13 residues. TCRdb reprocessed the 5' RACE reads with MiXCR, giving one entry per CDR3 protein. The sample gives 95,000 to 120,000 distinct CDR3 sequences, roughly 20% of which show up once; approximately 40% is in the top ten. This clonotype was seen more than once but under ten times. This TCR came from a man aged 18 to 30 who had mild COVID-19 (a few samples of this study predate the infection). Cell type and time point are not known. The genes are TRBV12-3 or TRBV12-4 and TRBJ2-7; D is possibly TRBD1 (6 bases). Sequenced: PBMCs or a T cell subset sorted from them (not recorded which). CDR3 sequence: CASSLDRVDEQYF. The DNA for the CDR3 is TGTGCCAGCAGTTTAGACAGGGTGGACGAGCAGTACTTC.